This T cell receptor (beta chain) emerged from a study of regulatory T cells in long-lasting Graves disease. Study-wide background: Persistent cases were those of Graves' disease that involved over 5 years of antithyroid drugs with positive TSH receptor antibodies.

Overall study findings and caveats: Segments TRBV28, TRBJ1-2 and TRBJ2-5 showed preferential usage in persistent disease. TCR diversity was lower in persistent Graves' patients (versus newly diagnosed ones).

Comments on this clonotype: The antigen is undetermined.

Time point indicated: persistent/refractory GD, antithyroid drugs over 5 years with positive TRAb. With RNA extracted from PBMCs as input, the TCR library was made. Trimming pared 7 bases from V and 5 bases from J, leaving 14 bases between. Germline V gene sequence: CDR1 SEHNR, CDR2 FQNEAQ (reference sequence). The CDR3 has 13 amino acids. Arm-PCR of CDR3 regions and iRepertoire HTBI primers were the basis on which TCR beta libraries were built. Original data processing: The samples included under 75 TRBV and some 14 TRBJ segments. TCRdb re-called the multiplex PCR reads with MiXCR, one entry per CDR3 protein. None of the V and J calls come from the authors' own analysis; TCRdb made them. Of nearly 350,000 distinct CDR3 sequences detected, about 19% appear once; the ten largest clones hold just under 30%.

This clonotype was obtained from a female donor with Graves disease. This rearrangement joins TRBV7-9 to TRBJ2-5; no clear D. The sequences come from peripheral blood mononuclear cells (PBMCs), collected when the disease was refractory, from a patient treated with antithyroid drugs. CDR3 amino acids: CASTQFGRETQYF. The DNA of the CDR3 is TGTGCCAGCACGCAGTTTGGCCGGGAGACCCAGTACTTC.